A selection of T cell receptor beta chains follows, all from one sample in a study of OX40 agonist ivuxolimab in advanced cancers. Here immunoSEQ multiplex PCR was the method, and the copy in TCRdb shows in-frame clones only, minus some. Counted here are around 30,000 clones, 80% to 90% occurring once; the ten biggest clones make up around 29%. The sequences come from CD4+ or CD8+ T cells sorted from blood, collected in a trial of the OX40 agonist ivuxolimab. These TCRs come from an adult with an advanced solid tumor such as melanoma, head and neck, liver or kidney cancer. The CDR3 runs from the conserved cysteine through the conserved F or W. Fields, in order: D gene, V gene, J gene, clone size, CDR3 DNA, CDR3 protein. A D gene is named only where the DNA matches it firmly. Size is stated for part of the rows, as once, few or many counts, or as a class when the clone is expanded.

-,TRBV9,TRBJ1-1,-,TGTGCCAGCAGCGTAGGTGGGTGGACTGAAGCTTTCTTT,CASSVGGWTEAFF
-,TRBV6-5,TRBJ2-2,-,TGTGCCAGCAGTTACTCGAGTTCGGGGAGGGGGGAGCTGTTTTTT,CASSYSSSGRGELFF
-,TRBV9,TRBJ2-3,once,TGTGCCAGCAGCCTCTCCGGAGATACGCAGTATTTT,CASSLSGDTQYF
-,TRBV2,TRBJ2-7,-,TGTGCCAGGAGTGGAACGACAGGATGGTACGAGCAGTACTTC,CARSGTTGWYEQYF
TRBD1,TRBV7-9,TRBJ2-2,-,TGTGCCAGCAGCTCGACAGGGGACGCCGGGGAGCTGTTTTTT,CASSSTGDAGELFF
-,TRBV5-1,TRBJ2-5,-,TGCGCCAGCAGCCCGGTCGAGGTGGCGCAAGAGACCCAGTACTTC,CASSPVEVAQETQYF
-,TRBV19,TRBJ2-3,-,TGTGCCAGTAGTAGAACAGGACGGGAACAGCGTATGCGTAAGCAGTATTTT,CASSRTGREQRMRKQYF
-,TRBV2,TRBJ1-4,-,TGTGCCAGCAGTGATCCAGCAGAAAATGAAAAACTGTTTTTT,CASSDPAENEKLFF
TRBD1,TRBV29-1,TRBJ2-7,-,TGCAGCGTTGAAGGGACAGGGGTCGAGCAGTACTTC,CSVEGTGVEQYF
-,TRBV7-9,TRBJ1-5,-,TGTGCCAGCAGCTTTAGCGGGGAAAATCAGCCCCAGCATTTT,CASSFSGENQPQHF
-,TRBV9,TRBJ1-1,-,TGTGCCAGCGGAGGGACATTCACTGAAGCTTTCTTT,CASGGTFTEAFF
-,TRBV7-6,TRBJ2-1,-,TGTGCCAGCAGCGAGGAGACGAGGATAGACTACAATGAGCAGTTCTTC,CASSEETRIDYNEQFF
TRBD2,TRBV9,TRBJ2-1,few,TGTGCCAGCAGCGCGGGGACTAGCGGGAGTTACAATGAGCAGTTCTTC,CASSAGTSGSYNEQFF
TRBD2,TRBV11-3,TRBJ2-3,-,TGTGCCAGCAGCCCTCTGGGCGGGGGGGCCGAAGATACGCAGTATTTT,CASSPLGGGAEDTQYF
-,TRBV5-4,TRBJ1-2,-,TGTGCCAGCAGCTTGGGGTATAACTATGGCTACACCTTC,CASSLGYNYGYTF
-,TRBV19,TRBJ1-1,once,TGTGCCAGTAGTATAAGGCGGGAGAACACTGAAGCTTTCTTT,CASSIRRENTEAFF
-,TRBV15,TRBJ1-4,-,TGTGCCACCAGCGGGACTTGGGAAAATGAAAAACTGTTTTTT,CATSGTWENEKLFF
TRBD1,TRBV5-1,TRBJ2-7,-,TGCGCCAGCAGCCAGAGACAGGGCGAGCAGTACTTC,CASSQRQGEQYF
TRBD2,TRBV29-1,TRBJ2-3,-,TGCAGCGTCACCGGGACTAGCGGGAAAAAGGCAGATACGCAGTATTTT,CSVTGTSGKKADTQYF
-,TRBV28,TRBJ2-5,-,TGTGCCAGCAGTTTTGACGGGGTGGGGGAAGAGACCCAGTACTTC,CASSFDGVGEETQYF
-,TRBV7-8,TRBJ1-1,-,TGTGCCAGCAGCTACACATTGAACACTGAAGCTTTCTTT,CASSYTLNTEAFF
-,TRBV27,TRBJ2-5,once,TGTGCCAGCAGCTCCTCGGAGGGTAGGCAAGAGACCCAGTACTTC,CASSSSEGRQETQYF
-,TRBV19,TRBJ1-2,-,TGTGCCAGTAGTAGCGGGCAGCCCAATGGCTACACCTTC,CASSSGQPNGYTF
-,TRBV7-6,TRBJ1-4,once,TGTGCCAGCAGCTTAGGCACCTTAAAAAGAGAAAAACTGTTTTTT,CASSLGTLKREKLFF
-,TRBV6-6,TRBJ2-1,-,TGTGCCAGCAGTTTTAACGGGATACTAGGGGATGAGCAGTTCTTC,CASSFNGILGDEQFF
TRBD1,TRBV2,TRBJ1-5,-,TGTGCCAGCAGTAACTCCGGGACAGGATCTCGACAGCCCCAGCATTTT,CASSNSGTGSRQPQHF
TRBD2,TRBV6-1,TRBJ2-3,-,TGTGCCAGCAGTGAGAGATTCGGGAGGGCCCTCGGTCCAGATACGCAGTATTTT,CASSERFGRALGPDTQYF
-,TRBV9,TRBJ2-2,-,TGTGCCAGCAGCGCCCCCCGAACCGGGGAGCTGTTTTTT,CASSAPRTGELFF
-,TRBV6-5,TRBJ2-3,-,TGTGCCAGCAGTTATGATTTAGATACGCAGTATTTT,CASSYDLDTQYF
-,TRBV13,TRBJ1-1,-,TGTGCCAGCATCATCGGGGGGGTGATCGAAGCTTTCTTT,CASIIGGVIEAFF
TRBD2,TRBV4-2,TRBJ2-7,-,TGTGCCAGCAGCCATGTAGCGGGTAACTCCTACGAGCAGTACTTC,CASSHVAGNSYEQYF
TRBD1,TRBV10-3,TRBJ1-1,-,TGTGCCATCAGTGAGCTAGGGGGCATGCGGAACACTGAAGCTTTCTTT,CAISELGGMRNTEAFF
-,TRBV7-6,TRBJ2-2,-,TGTGCCAGCAGCCCAGACGGGGGGGAGCTGTTTTTT,CASSPDGGELFF
TRBD1,TRBV11-2,TRBJ2-7,-,TGTGCCAGCAGCTTAGGGACAGGGGAATACGAGCAGTACTTC,CASSLGTGEYEQYF
-,TRBV27,TRBJ1-5,-,TGTGCCAGCCGAGGGGGACATCAGCCCCAGCATTTT,CASRGGHQPQHF
TRBD2,TRBV27,TRBJ2-1,-,TGTGCCAGCAGTATAGGACTAGCTGCATATGAGCAGTTCTTC,CASSIGLAAYEQFF
-,TRBV4-1,TRBJ1-1,-,TGCGCCAGCAGCCCCTGGGACTGGGACACTGAAGCTTTCTTT,CASSPWDWDTEAFF
-,TRBV4-1,TRBJ2-7,-,TGCGCCAGCAGCTCCGGGGACGGCCCCTACGAGCAGTACTTC,CASSSGDGPYEQYF
-,TRBV7-9,TRBJ2-7,-,TGTGCCAGCAGCTTTTATGGCAACTACGAGCAGTACTTC,CASSFYGNYEQYF
TRBD2,TRBV15,TRBJ2-7,-,TGTGCCACCAGCAGACTATCTAGCGGGAGGACCTACGAGCAGTACTTC,CATSRLSSGRTYEQYF
-,TRBV6-1,TRBJ1-5,-,TGTGCCACCCCAGGGGTCCAGCCCCAGCATTTT,CATPGVQPQHF
-,TRBV9,TRBJ2-2,few,TGTGCCAGCAGCCGGGGGCACACCGGGGAGCTGTTTTTT,CASSRGHTGELFF
-,TRBV11-2,TRBJ2-5,-,TGTGCCAGCAGCTTGGGATATTGGGGCGACCAAGAGACCCAGTACTTC,CASSLGYWGDQETQYF
TRBD1,TRBV27,TRBJ2-2,-,TGTGCCAGCACAGGGGGAACCGGGGAGCTGTTTTTT,CASTGGTGELFF
TRBD2,TRBV27,TRBJ2-3,-,TGTGCCAGCAGGCCTATAGCGGGGGGCACAGATACGCAGTATTTT,CASRPIAGGTDTQYF
-,TRBV6-1,TRBJ2-7,once,TGTGCCAGCAGCAGAGACCACGAGCAGTACTTC,CASSRDHEQYF
-,TRBV29-1,TRBJ2-1,-,TGCAGCGTTGCGGTAATTACATATGAGCAGTTCTTC,CSVAVITYEQFF
TRBD2,TRBV2,TRBJ2-7,few,TGTGCCAGCAGCAAGACTAGCGGGCCGTCCCCGAGCTCCTACGAGCAGTACTTC,CASSKTSGPSPSSYEQYF